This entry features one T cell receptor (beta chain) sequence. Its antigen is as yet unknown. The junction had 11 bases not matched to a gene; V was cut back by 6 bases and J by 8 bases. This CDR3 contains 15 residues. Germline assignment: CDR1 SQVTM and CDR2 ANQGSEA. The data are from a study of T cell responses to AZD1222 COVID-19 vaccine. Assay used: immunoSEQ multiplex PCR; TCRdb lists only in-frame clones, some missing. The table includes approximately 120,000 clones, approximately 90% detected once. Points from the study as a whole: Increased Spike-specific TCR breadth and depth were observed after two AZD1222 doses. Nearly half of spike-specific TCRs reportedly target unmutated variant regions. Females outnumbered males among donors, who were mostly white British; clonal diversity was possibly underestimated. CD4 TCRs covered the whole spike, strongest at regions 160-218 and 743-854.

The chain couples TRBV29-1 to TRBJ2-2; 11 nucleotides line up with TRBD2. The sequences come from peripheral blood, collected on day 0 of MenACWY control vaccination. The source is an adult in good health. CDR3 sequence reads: CSVPLSGRAVGELFF. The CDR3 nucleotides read TGCAGCGTACCCCTTAGCGGGAGGGCCGTGGGGGAGCTGTTTTTT.